Following are 8 T cell receptor beta chains from one sample sequenced in a study of blood T cells in healthy people across ages. A second PCR of roughly 7 to 11 cycles used a sample-barcoded 5' primer and a J-beta primer mix. MiXCR was run by TCRdb on the 5' RACE reads, yielding one entry per CDR3 protein. Found here are 850,000 to 1,300,000 distinct CDR3 sequences, under 55% of them singletons; the top ten hold approximately 19%. Sequencing was carried out using blood. The receptors shown here come from a woman aged 60-75 years in good health.

This chain connects TRBV6-1 to TRBJ1-5, with 8 nucleotides matching TRBD1. The CDR3 contains 14 residues. The germline V gene has CDR1 MNHNS and CDR2 SASEGT. Trimming at V came to 6 bases and at J to 0 bases, leaving 1 base not matched to a gene. CDR3 sequence: CASRQGDSNQPQHF. CDR3 nucleotide sequence: TGTGCCAGCAGACAGGGGGATAGCAATCAGCCCCAGCATTTT.

In its sample, this clonotype was seen once. The rearrangement links TRBV7-9 to TRBJ2-5; TRBD1 is a possible D gene (5 bases). The end of the DNA aligns better with TRBJ2-7, so the J call may be wrong. CDR3 length: 14 residues. CDR1 and CDR2 (germline): SEHNR, FQNEAQ (reference sequence). The CDR3, as DNA: TGTGCCAGCCAGGGTCCACGGCGGCGCGCCGAGCAGTACTTC. It specifies CASQGPRRRAEQYF.

This clonotype turned up a few times. The chain couples TRBV20-1 to TRBJ2-5; 8 nucleotides align to TRBD2. V lost 3 bases and J lost 6; bases outside the gene matches: 12. CDR3 length equals 15 residues. Germline-derived CDR1 and CDR2 are DFQATT and SNEGSKA (reference sequence). CDR3 protein: CSASPRTGGLKTQYF. The CDR3 DNA sequence: TGCAGTGCTAGCCCGCGAACGGGGGGGCTGAAGACCCAGTACTTC.

The V and J genes are TRBV3-1 and TRBJ2-7; D not certain. The DNA end is a closer match to TRBJ2-5, so the J assignment may be wrong. There are 15 residues in the CDR3. The V gene's germline CDR1 is LGHDT and CDR2 YNNKEL (reference sequence). The chain's CDR3 is CASSRVDSLEETQYF. The CDR3 nucleotides read TGTGCCAGCAGCCGAGTTGACTCCTTAGAGGAGACCCAGTACTTC.

This clonotype was observed a few times. V and J are TRBV2 and TRBJ2-4; maybe TRBD1 (5 bases). V lost 8 bases to trimming and J lost 8 bases, with 13 bases between them. The CDR3 length is 12 residues. The germline V gene has CDR1 SNHLY and CDR2 FYNNEI. The CDR3 DNA follows: TGTGCCAGCGGGGCAACTTGGGACATTCAGTACTTC. The encoded protein is CASGATWDIQYF.

The table lists this clonotype with many counts. V and J are TRBV7-9 and TRBJ2-7; TRBD2 matches 11 bases. V was pared by 5 bases and J by 4 bases, with 7 bases of the junction left unmatched. Germline V gives CDR1 SEHNR, CDR2 FQNEAQ (reference sequence). There are 15 residues in the CDR3. The CDR3: CASSPRTSGRYEQYF. The CDR3 DNA reads TGTGCCAGCAGCCCCCGGACTAGCGGGCGATACGAGCAGTACTTC.

The chain employs TRBV4-1 and TRBJ2-7, with 8 positions matching TRBD2. Germline CDR1 MGHRA, CDR2 YSYEKL. CDR3 length: 15 residues. V dropped 1 base and J dropped 0; count of bases not matched to a gene: 2. The CDR3 sequence: CASSQGLATSYEQYF. The CDR3 nucleotides read TGCGCCAGCAGCCAAGGACTAGCGACCTCCTACGAGCAGTACTTC.

This clonotype was counted ten times or more. This CDR3 is CSVDGYTF. In DNA, the CDR3 is TGCAGCGTTGATGGCTACACCTTC. The rearrangement links TRBV29-1 to TRBJ1-2; D gene unclear. Trimming removed 3 bases from V and 7 bases from J, with 0 bases in between. The germline gives CDR1 SQVTM, CDR2 ANQGSEA. The CDR3 has 8 amino acids.